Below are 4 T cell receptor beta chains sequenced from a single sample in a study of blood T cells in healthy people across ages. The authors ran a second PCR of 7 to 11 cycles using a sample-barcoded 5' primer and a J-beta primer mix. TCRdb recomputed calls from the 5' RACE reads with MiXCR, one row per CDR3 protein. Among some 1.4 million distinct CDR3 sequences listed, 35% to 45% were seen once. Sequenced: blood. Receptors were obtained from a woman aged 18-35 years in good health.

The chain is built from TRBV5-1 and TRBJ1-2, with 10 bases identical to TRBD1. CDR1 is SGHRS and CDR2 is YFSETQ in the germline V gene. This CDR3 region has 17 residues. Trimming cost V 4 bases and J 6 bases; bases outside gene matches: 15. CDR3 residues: CASSRYGTGDEGNGYTF. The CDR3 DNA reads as TGCGCCAGCAGCCGCTACGGGACAGGGGATGAGGGCAATGGCTACACCTTC.

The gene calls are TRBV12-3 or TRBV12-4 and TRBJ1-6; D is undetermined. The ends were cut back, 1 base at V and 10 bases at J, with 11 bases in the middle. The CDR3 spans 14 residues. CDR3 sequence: CASSLGGAGSPLHF. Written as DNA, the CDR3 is TGTGCCAGCAGTTTAGGGGGTGCGGGGTCACCCCTCCACTTT.

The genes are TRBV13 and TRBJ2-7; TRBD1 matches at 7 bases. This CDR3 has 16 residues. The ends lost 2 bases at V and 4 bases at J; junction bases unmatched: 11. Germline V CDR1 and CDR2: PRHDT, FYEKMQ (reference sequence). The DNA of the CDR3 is TGTGCCAGCAGCTTACGCCGAGAGGGGGCGGAATACGAGCAGTACTTC. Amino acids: CASSLRREGAEYEQYF.

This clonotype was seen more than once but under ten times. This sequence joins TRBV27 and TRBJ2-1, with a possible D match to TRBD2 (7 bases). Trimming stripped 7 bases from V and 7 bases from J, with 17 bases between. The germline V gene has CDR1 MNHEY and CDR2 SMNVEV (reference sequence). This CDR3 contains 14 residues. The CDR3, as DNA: TGTGCCAGCAATGCACAAGGGGGGGGGAATGAGCAGTTCTTC. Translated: CASNAQGGGNEQFF.